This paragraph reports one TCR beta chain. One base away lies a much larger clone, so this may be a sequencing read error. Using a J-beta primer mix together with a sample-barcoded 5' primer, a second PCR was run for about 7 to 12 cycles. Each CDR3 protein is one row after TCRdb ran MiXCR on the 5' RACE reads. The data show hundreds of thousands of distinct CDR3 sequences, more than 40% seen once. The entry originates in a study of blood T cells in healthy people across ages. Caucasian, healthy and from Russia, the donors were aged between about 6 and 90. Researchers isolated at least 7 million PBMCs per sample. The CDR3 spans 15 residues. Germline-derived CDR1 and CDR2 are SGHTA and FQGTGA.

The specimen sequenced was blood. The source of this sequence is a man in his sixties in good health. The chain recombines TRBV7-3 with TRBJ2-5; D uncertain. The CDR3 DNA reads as TGTGCCAGCAGCTTAACAACCAAGTCCCAAGAGACCCGGTACTTC. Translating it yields CASSLTTKSQETRYF.